Each of the 2 T cell receptor beta chains below was sequenced from the same sample in a study of blood T cell repertoires in COVID-19. Clones were read by immunoSEQ multiplex PCR, and TCRdb kept only the in-frame ones, dropping some. The table lists a few hundred thousand clones, about 88% of them singletons. Sequenced sample: PBMCs or T cells enriched from blood (not recorded which). The receptor source for this set is a woman in her 30s who had recovered from COVID-19.

About this clone: Other DNA sequences from this sample encode an identical CDR3 as well. V gene TRBV15 combines with J gene TRBJ2-5; TRBD1 agrees at 10 bases. There are 14 residues in the CDR3. The V gene end was trimmed by 3 bases and the J gene end by 2 bases; junction bases not matched to a gene: 0. Germline V gives CDR1 LNHNV, CDR2 YYDKDF (reference sequence). CDR3 DNA sequence: TGTGCCACCAGCAGGGACAGGGGGCAAGAGACCCAGTACTTC. Its protein product is CATSRDRGQETQYF.

V and J are TRBV7-9 and TRBJ2-7; 7 bases are shared with TRBD2. The CDR3 covers 12 residues. Trimming cost V 1 base and J 7 bases; bases outside gene matches: 1. CDR1 is SEHNR and CDR2 is FQNEAQ in the germline V gene (reference sequence). DNA for the CDR3: TGTGCCAGCAGCTTAGTTAGCGGGGAGCAGTACTTC. Amino acid sequence: CASSLVSGEQYF.